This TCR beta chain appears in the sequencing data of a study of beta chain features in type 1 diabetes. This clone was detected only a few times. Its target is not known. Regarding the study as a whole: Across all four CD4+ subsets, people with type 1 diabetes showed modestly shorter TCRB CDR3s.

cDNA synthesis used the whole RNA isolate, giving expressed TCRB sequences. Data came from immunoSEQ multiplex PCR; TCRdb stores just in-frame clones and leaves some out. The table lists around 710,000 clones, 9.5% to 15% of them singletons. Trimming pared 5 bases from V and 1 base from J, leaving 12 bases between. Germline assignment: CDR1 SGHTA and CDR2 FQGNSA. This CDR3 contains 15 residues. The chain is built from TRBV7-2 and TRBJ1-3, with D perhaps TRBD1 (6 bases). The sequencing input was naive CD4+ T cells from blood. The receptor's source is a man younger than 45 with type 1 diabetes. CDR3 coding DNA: TGTGCCAGCAGCCCTCAAAGGGGGTCTGGAAACACCATATATTTT. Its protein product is CASSPQRGSGNTIYF.